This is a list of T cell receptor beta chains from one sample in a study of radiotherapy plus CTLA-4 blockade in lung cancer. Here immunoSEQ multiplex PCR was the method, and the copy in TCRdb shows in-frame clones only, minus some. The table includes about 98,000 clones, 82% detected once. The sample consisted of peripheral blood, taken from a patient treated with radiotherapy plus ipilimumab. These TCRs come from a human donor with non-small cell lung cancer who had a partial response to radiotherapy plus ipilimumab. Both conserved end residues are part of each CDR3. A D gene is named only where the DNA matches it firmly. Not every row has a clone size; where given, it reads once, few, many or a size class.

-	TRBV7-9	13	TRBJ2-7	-	CASSYGQTYEQYF	TGTGCCAGCAGCTACGGACAAACCTACGAGCAGTACTTC
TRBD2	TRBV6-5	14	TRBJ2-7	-	CASSLSGRPYEQYF	TGTGCCAGCAGTTTGAGCGGGAGGCCCTACGAGCAGTACTTC
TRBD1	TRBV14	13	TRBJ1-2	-	CASSRGQNDGYTF	TGTGCCAGCAGCCGGGGACAGAACGATGGCTACACCTTC
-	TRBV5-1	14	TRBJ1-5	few	CASSWFTGDQPQHF	TGCGCCAGCAGCTGGTTTACAGGAGATCAGCCCCAGCATTTT
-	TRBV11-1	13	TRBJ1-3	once	CASTGASGNTIYF	TGTGCCAGCACTGGAGCCTCTGGAAACACCATATATTTT
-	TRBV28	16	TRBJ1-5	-	CASSLLKTGPRKPQHF	TGTGCCAGCAGTCTCCTAAAGACAGGCCCTCGGAAGCCCCAGCATTTT
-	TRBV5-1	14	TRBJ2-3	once	CASSSAGGTDTQYF	TGCGCCAGCAGCTCGGCCGGAGGCACAGATACGCAGTATTTT
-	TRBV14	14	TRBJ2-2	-	CASSSDTHTGELFF	TGTGCCAGCAGCTCCGACACTCACACCGGGGAGCTGTTTTTT
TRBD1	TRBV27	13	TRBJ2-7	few	CASRTGVSREQYF	TGTGCCAGCAGGACAGGGGTTTCGAGGGAGCAGTACTTC
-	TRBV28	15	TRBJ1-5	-	CASRSTAYSNQPQHF	TGTGCCAGCAGGTCTACAGCCTATAGCAATCAGCCCCAGCATTTT
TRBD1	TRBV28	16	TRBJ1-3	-	CASSSGTADSGNTIYF	TGTGCCAGCAGCTCCGGGACAGCGGACTCTGGAAACACCATATATTTT
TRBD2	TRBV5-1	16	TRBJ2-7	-	CASSEINLGLASEQYF	TGCGCCAGCAGCGAGATAAACTTGGGACTAGCATCCGAGCAGTACTTC
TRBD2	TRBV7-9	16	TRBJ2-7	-	CASSLRGGLASYEQYF	TGTGCCAGCAGCTTACGGGGGGGGTTGGCCTCCTACGAGCAGTACTTC
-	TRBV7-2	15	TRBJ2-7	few	CASSLGDTIVHEQYF	TGTGCCAGCAGCTTAGGAGACACGATTGTCCACGAGCAGTACTTC